These T cell receptor beta chains were read from a single sample in a study of CD4 and CD8 cells across lung adenocarcinoma regions. TCRdb analysed the PCR reads with MiXCR anew, one entry per CDR3 protein. This sample has roughly 19,000 distinct CDR3 sequences, with roughly half found just once. Sequenced sample: CD8+ T cells from the center of a lung tumor. The receptors were sampled from a female donor with lung adenocarcinoma. The CD4 and CD8 labels of this study may be unreliable. Each CDR3 is given with its conserved first and last residue. The order of the fields is J gene, clone size, V gene, D gene, CDR3 DNA, CDR3 protein. D genes are given only for firm matches. Expanded clones get a size class; other rows say once, few or many, or leave the size out.

TRBJ2-7 once TRBV3-1 NA TGTGCCAGTGCGACAGTCTCTGAGTCCGAGCAGTACTTC CASATVSESEQYF
TRBJ2-1 few TRBV27 NA TGTGCCAGCAGTTTTGGACAACAAGTAAGAGAGCAGTTCTTC CASSFGQQVREQFF
TRBJ2-7 few TRBV6-1 TRBD2 TGTGCCAGCAACGATGGGACTAGAAAAAGCCATGAGCAGTACTTC CASNDGTRKSHEQYF
TRBJ1-6 NA TRBV7-2 TRBD1 TGTGCCAGCAGCCCAGGACAGGGTTATAATTCACCCCTCCACTTT CASSPGQGYNSPLHF
TRBJ2-3 many TRBV12-5 TRBD1 TGTGCTAGTGGTCCCGGGACAGGGGTATTGGATACGCAGTATTTT CASGPGTGVLDTQYF
TRBJ2-7 NA TRBV10-3 TRBD2 TGTGCCATCAGTCGCGGACTAGCGGGGCGGCGTGCCAAAGACACGCAGTACTTC CAISRGLAGRRAKDTQYF
TRBJ2-3 NA TRBV10-1 NA TGCGCGAGCAGTGGGGGTCGAGCGCGAGATACGCAGTATTTC CASSGGRARDTQYF
TRBJ1-6 NA TRBV6-5 NA TGTGCCAGCAAGTTCGGGTTAATAGATAATCTGTCACCCCTCCACTTT CASKFGLIDNLSPLHF
TRBJ2-1 NA TRBV12-3/TRBV12-4 NA TGTGCCAGCAGTTTAGGACGGCCGGGTACACTCCCCCTCTACGAGCAGTTCTTC CASSLGRPGTLPLYEQFF
TRBJ2-7 NA TRBV27 NA TGTGCCAGCGGTTTCGGGCGGGGAGCCACAGATACGCAGTACTTC CASGFGRGATDTQYF
TRBJ1-2 NA TRBV10-3 NA TGTGCCATCAGTGATTCTTTTGGCTACACCTTC CAISDSFGYTF
TRBJ2-7 many TRBV6-1 TRBD2 TGTGCCAGCAGCCACGCGGGTAGAGCGGGGCGATCCTACGAGCAGTACTTC CASSHAGRAGRSYEQYF
TRBJ2-3 few TRBV6-4 TRBD2 TGTGCCAGCAGCGGGAGGGCCACAGATACGCAGTATTTT CASSGRATDTQYF
TRBJ2-7 NA TRBV6-1 TRBD1 TGTGCCAGCAGGCCGGGACAGGGGTACGAGCAGTACTTC CASRPGQGYEQYF
TRBJ2-5 NA TRBV27 NA TGTGCGGGGCTCGGGGCGGGTGACCCAGAGACCCAGTACTTC CAGLGAGDPETQYF
TRBJ2-1 medium-sized TRBV6-1 NA TGTGCCAGCACGACTAGAAACAATGAGCAGTTCTTC CASTTRNNEQFF
TRBJ2-3 NA TRBV10-3 TRBD1 TGTGCCATCAGCTCCCGGGACAGGTGTGCCACAGATACTCAGTACTTT CAISSRDRCATDTQYF
TRBJ2-3 few TRBV6-1 TRBD2 TGTGCCAGCAGCGAGGCGGGAGGGGGGAGCCCAGGCACAGATACGCAGTATTTT CASSEAGGGSPGTDTQYF
TRBJ1-2 NA TRBV12-3/TRBV12-4 TRBD1 TGTGCCAGCAGTTTCGACAGGGTTTCTGGCTACACCTTC CASSFDRVSGYTF
TRBJ2-7 few TRBV6-2/TRBV6-3 NA TGTGCCACCCGAGGGGGGCGAGAGCAGTACTTC CATRGGREQYF
TRBJ1-2 NA TRBV4-1 NA TGCGCCAGCAGCCAAGGGACAGCACTCAACTATGGCTACACCTTC CASSQGTALNYGYTF
TRBJ2-7 NA TRBV4-1 TRBD1 TGCGCCAGCAGCCACACCCGGGACAGATCCTACGAGCAGTACTTC CASSHTRDRSYEQYF
TRBJ2-3 NA TRBV5-1 NA TGCGCCAGCAGCTTAGTACAGGCGCTAGATACGCAGTATTTT CASSLVQALDTQYF
TRBJ2-3 NA TRBV10-2 NA TGCGCCAGCAGGGACAGCACAGATACGCAGTATTTT CASRDSTDTQYF
TRBJ2-1 NA TRBV6-5 NA TGTGCCAGCAGTTACTCCGCGGGTACCTACAATGAGCAGTTCTTC CASSYSAGTYNEQFF
TRBJ2-2 NA TRBV6-1 NA TGTGCCAGCACCCTGGACGTAGGCACCGGGGCGCTGTTTTTT CASTLDVGTGALFF
TRBJ2-7 NA TRBV6-5 NA TGTGCCAGCAGTTTAGCCGGGGGATGGAGCACAGATATGCAGTACTTC CASSLAGGWSTDMQYF
TRBJ2-1 many TRBV6-1 NA TGTGCCAGCGCGGATGCGGCCGATGAGCAGTTCTTC CASADAADEQFF
TRBJ1-1 NA TRBV27 NA TGTGCCAGCAGTCCCGGGCCGGGGAGGGCTTTCTTT CASSPGPGRAFF
TRBJ2-6 many TRBV7-6 TRBD2 TGTGCCAGCAGCAGCCTAGCGGGAGCCGGGGCCAACGTCCTGACTTTC CASSSLAGAGANVLTF
TRBJ2-5 NA TRBV25-1 NA TGTGCCAGCAGTGATCCTAGGGGGGCCGGAGAGACCCAGTACTTC CASSDPRGAGETQYF
TRBJ2-3 NA TRBV27 NA TGTGCCAGCAGCGGGGGCCCTAACACAGATACGCAGTATTTC CASSGGPNTDTQYF
TRBJ1-3 NA TRBV6-1 NA TGTGCCAGCAGCGCACAGGGCGGTGGAAACACCATATATTTT CASSAQGGGNTIYF
TRBJ2-7 NA TRBV3-1 NA TGTGCCAGCAGCCCAAAGAAGGGGCCCTTCTACGAGCAGTACTTC CASSPKKGPFYEQYF
TRBJ1-1 NA TRBV14 NA TGTGCCAGCAGCAAACAGGGTCAGAGGACTGAAGCTTTCTTT CASSKQGQRTEAFF
TRBJ2-5 NA TRBV7-7 TRBD2 TGTGCTAGCAGCTTACAAGCGGGGAGTGGCGAGACCCAGTACTTC CASSLQAGSGETQYF
TRBJ2-4 NA TRBV27 NA TGTGCCAGCACCGCTTGGGGGCAGAGAGCCACAGACATTCAGTACTTC CASTAWGQRATDIQYF
TRBJ2-4 NA TRBV6-1 TRBD2 TGTGCCAGCAGCGAAGCGGGGCTGGGAGCCAAAAACACTCAGTACTTC CASSEAGLGAKNTQYF
TRBJ2-2 NA TRBV6-1 TRBD1 TGTGCCAGCAGGGGCACCGGGACAGGGAGGACCGGGGAGCTGTTTTTT CASRGTGTGRTGELFF
TRBJ2-5 many TRBV12-3/TRBV12-4 NA TGTGCCAGCAAACTCTTGGAGACCCAGTACTTC CASKLLETQYF
TRBJ2-5 few TRBV23-1 TRBD2 TGCGCCAGCAGTCAACCGGGACTAGCGAAAGAGACCCAGTACTTC CASSQPGLAKETQYF
TRBJ2-5 NA TRBV6-1 TRBD2 TGTGCCACGACCCTCGGACTAGCGGGAGTTTCCGAGACCCAGTACTTC CATTLGLAGVSETQYF
TRBJ1-2 many TRBV6-1 NA TGTGCCAGCAGAGCTAACTATGGCTACACCTTC CASRANYGYTF